This T cell receptor (beta chain) was found in a study of cytomegalovirus exposure and HLA in healthy donors. It was with 60 Vbeta and 13 Jbeta primers that the PCR ran. The repertoire was sequenced with immunoSEQ multiplex PCR; TCRdb's copy has only in-frame clones and lacks some. The profile shows 200,000 to 250,000 clones, more than 75% of them singletons. Study-wide findings and caveats: Immune exposure was documented only through CMV serostatus.

This clone was counted a few times. The target antigen is unknown. The clonotype was recovered from a human donor in good health. Sequenced: PBMCs.

Here the CDR3 DNA reads TGTGCCAGCAGCCCCAAGATGGGAGGGACCCAGTACTTC. Protein sequence: CASSPKMGGTQYF. This chain links TRBV14 with TRBJ2-5; a weak D match, TRBD2 (6 bases). The CDR3 has 13 amino acids. V was shortened by 4 bases and J by 7 bases, with 13 bases between the two germline ends. The germline CDR1 and CDR2 sequences are SGHDN and FVKESK.